This T cell receptor beta chain appears in the sequencing data of a study of T cells in Graves' hyperthyroidism and ophthalmopathy. General study results and limits: Also found in blood were most expanded thyroid clonotypes above 0.001. Onset of ophthalmopathy came a median approximately 6.9 months after the model predicted it.

Stable disease denoted Graves' hyperthyroidism without ophthalmopathy progression within 18 months. Lactation, pregnancy, other autoimmune disease or uncontrolled infection excluded patients. Deletions cut 8 bases from V and 4 bases from J, with 14 bases between. Germline V gene data show CDR1 as MGHDK and CDR2 as SYGVNS. This CDR3 is built from 13 residues. About this clonotype: What it binds is unknown.

RNA transcripts served as the template for amplifying TCR beta CDR3 regions. First-round RT-PCR with HTBI primers amplified the TCR CDR3 region. Using its own MiXCR run on the multiplex PCR reads, TCRdb lists one record per CDR3 protein. The data show 450,000 to 700,000 distinct CDR3 sequences, about 43% seen once. The clonotype comes from a woman between 18 and 29 years old with Graves' hyperthyroidism. J is TRBJ1-1 and V is TRBV25-1; a weak D match, TRBD1 (6 bases). Sequences were obtained from peripheral blood or thyroid tissue (not recorded which). Here the CDR3 DNA reads TGTGCCAGCGTAGATCTCAGGGGCACTGAAGCTTTCTTT. This sequence encodes CASVDLRGTEAFF.